The rows below give T cell receptor beta chains drawn from one sample of a study of cytomegalovirus exposure and HLA in healthy donors. TCRdb's copy holds only in-frame clones and misses some; the assay was immunoSEQ multiplex PCR. Of around 180,000 clones listed, under 85% were seen once; the top ten hold roughly 5.2%. Input material: PBMCs. The receptors were gathered from a man aged 18 to 30 in good health and CMV-seronegative. CDR3s include the opening cysteine and the closing phenylalanine or tryptophan. D genes are given only for firm matches. Only some rows state a clone size, as once, few, many or a class for expanded clones.

clone size: .
CDR3 length: 15
J gene: TRBJ2-5
D gene: TRBD1
V gene: TRBV5-1
CDR3 DNA: TGCGCCAGCAGCTTGACACAGGGGATTACGGAGACCCAGTACTTC
CDR3 protein: CASSLTQGITETQYF

clone size: .
CDR3 length: 11
J gene: TRBJ2-1
D gene: .
V gene: TRBV13
CDR3 DNA: TGTGCCAGCTCGTGGGGGGATGAGCAGTTCTTC
CDR3 protein: CASSWGDEQFF

clone size: .
CDR3 length: 15
J gene: TRBJ1-5
D gene: TRBD1
V gene: TRBV5-1
CDR3 DNA: TGCGCCAGCAGCTACACAGGGGGCAAAGGTCAGCCCCAGCATTTT
CDR3 protein: CASSYTGGKGQPQHF

clone size: .
CDR3 length: 13
J gene: TRBJ1-2
D gene: .
V gene: TRBV7-9
CDR3 DNA: TGTGCCAGCGACAGGCAGTCAACTTATGGCTACACCTTC
CDR3 protein: CASDRQSTYGYTF

clone size: once
CDR3 length: 13
J gene: TRBJ2-3
D gene: TRBD2
V gene: TRBV29-1
CDR3 DNA: TGCAGCGTCGCGGGGGGGCTTGCAGATACGCAGTATTTT
CDR3 protein: CSVAGGLADTQYF

clone size: .
CDR3 length: 19
J gene: TRBJ1-4
D gene: .
V gene: TRBV5-1
CDR3 DNA: TGCGCCAGCAGCTTGAACCCCTGGGGCGGGGGAATGGGTAATGAAAAACTGTTTTTT
CDR3 protein: CASSLNPWGGGMGNEKLFF

clone size: .
CDR3 length: 16
J gene: TRBJ1-2
D gene: TRBD1
V gene: TRBV28
CDR3 DNA: TGTGCCAGCAGCCTAATAGAGGGGGCCATCTACGGTGGCTACACCTTC
CDR3 protein: CASSLIEGAIYGGYTF

clone size: .
CDR3 length: 14
J gene: TRBJ2-7
D gene: TRBD1
V gene: TRBV19
CDR3 DNA: TGTGCCAGTAGTATACAGGGGGATCGCTACGAGCAGTACTTC
CDR3 protein: CASSIQGDRYEQYF

clone size: .
CDR3 length: 15
J gene: TRBJ2-3
D gene: .
V gene: TRBV30
CDR3 DNA: TGTGCCTGGAGTATGGGCGAGCCTCTCCCAGATACGCAGTATTTT
CDR3 protein: CAWSMGEPLPDTQYF

clone size: .
CDR3 length: 15
J gene: TRBJ1-1
D gene: .
V gene: TRBV7-2
CDR3 DNA: TGTGCCAGCACCTCTCCGGGAAGGGTGGCCACTGAAGCTTTCTTT
CDR3 protein: CASTSPGRVATEAFF

clone size: .
CDR3 length: 13
J gene: TRBJ2-5
D gene: .
V gene: TRBV19
CDR3 DNA: TGTGCCAGTAGTACGGGATATCAAGAGACCCAGTACTTC
CDR3 protein: CASSTGYQETQYF

clone size: .
CDR3 length: 15
J gene: TRBJ2-5
D gene: TRBD1
V gene: TRBV5-6
CDR3 DNA: TGTGCCAGCAGCAAACGTGGGACAGGGCAAGAGACCCAGTACTTC
CDR3 protein: CASSKRGTGQETQYF

clone size: .
CDR3 length: 15
J gene: TRBJ2-2
D gene: .
V gene: TRBV9
CDR3 DNA: TGTGCCAGCAGCGTGAGCGGACTCAACACCGGGGAGCTGTTTTTT
CDR3 protein: CASSVSGLNTGELFF

clone size: .
CDR3 length: 11
J gene: TRBJ2-1
D gene: .
V gene: TRBV30
CDR3 DNA: TGTGCCTGGAGTGCTTCGGGGATTAAGTTCTTC
CDR3 protein: CAWSASGIKFF

clone size: .
CDR3 length: 18
J gene: TRBJ1-2
D gene: TRBD1
V gene: TRBV28
CDR3 DNA: TGTGCCAGCAGTGCCCCAGGGGGACTCGGAGGGTCGGGCTATGGCTACACCTTC
CDR3 protein: CASSAPGGLGGSGYGYTF

clone size: .
CDR3 length: 16
J gene: TRBJ1-1
D gene: .
V gene: TRBV7-3
CDR3 DNA: TGTGCCAGCAGCTTAATGGCGGTTTCTCCGAACACTGAAGCTTTCTTT
CDR3 protein: CASSLMAVSPNTEAFF

clone size: few
CDR3 length: 17
J gene: TRBJ1-5
D gene: .
V gene: TRBV6-1
CDR3 DNA: TGTGCCAGCAGTGAAGCGCTTCGGGGGGGAAGCAATCAGCCCCAGCATTTT
CDR3 protein: CASSEALRGGSNQPQHF